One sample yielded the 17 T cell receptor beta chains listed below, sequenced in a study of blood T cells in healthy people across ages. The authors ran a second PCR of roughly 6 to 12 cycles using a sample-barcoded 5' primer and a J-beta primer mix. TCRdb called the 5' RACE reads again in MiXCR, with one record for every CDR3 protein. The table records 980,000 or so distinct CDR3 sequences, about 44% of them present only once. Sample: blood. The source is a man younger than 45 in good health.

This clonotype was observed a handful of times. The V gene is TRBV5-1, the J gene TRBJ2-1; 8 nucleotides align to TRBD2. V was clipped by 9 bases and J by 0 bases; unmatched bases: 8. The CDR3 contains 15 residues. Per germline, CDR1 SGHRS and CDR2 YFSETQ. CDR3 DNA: TGCGCCACTTACCCGGGGGGGAGCTCCTACAATGAGCAGTTCTTC. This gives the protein CATYPGGSSYNEQFF.

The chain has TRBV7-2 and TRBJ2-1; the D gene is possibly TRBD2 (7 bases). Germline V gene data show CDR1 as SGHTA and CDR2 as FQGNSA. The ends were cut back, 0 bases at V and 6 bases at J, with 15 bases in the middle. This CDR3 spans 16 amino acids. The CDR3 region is CASSLAGGPISNEQFF. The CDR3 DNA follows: TGTGCCAGCAGCTTAGCGGGGGGGCCAATTAGCAATGAGCAGTTCTTC.

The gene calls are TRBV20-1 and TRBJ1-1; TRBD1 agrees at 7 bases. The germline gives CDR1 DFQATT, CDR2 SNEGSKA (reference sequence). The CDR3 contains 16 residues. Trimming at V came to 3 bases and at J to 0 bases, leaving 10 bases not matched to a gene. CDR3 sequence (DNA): TGCAGTGCTAGGGTTCAGGGGGGGTCCATGAACACTGAAGCTTTCTTT. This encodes CSARVQGGSMNTEAFF.

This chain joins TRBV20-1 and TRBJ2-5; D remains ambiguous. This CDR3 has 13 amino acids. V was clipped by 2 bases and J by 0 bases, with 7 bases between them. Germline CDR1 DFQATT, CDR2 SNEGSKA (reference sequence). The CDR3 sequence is CSARKRYQETQYF. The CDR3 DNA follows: TGCAGTGCTAGAAAAAGGTACCAAGAGACCCAGTACTTC.

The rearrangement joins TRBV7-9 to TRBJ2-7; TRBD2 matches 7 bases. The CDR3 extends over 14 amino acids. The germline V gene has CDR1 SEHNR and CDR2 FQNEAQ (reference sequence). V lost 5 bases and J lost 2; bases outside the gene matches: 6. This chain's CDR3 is CASSQTAGTYEQYF. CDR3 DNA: TGTGCCAGCAGCCAGACAGCGGGGACCTACGAGCAGTACTTC. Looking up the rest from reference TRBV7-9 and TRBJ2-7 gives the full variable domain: DTGVSQNPRHKITKRGQNVTFRCDPISEHNRLYWYRQTLGQGPEFLTYFQNEAQLEKSRLLSDRFSAERPKGSFSTLEIQRTEQGDSAMYLCASSQTAGTYEQYFGPGTRLTVT.

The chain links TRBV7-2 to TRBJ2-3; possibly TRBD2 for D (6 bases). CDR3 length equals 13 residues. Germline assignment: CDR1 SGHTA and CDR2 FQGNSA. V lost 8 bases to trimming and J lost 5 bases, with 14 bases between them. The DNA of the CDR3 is TGTGCCAGCGGAGGGGACTCCCTAGATACGCAGTATTTT. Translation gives CASGGDSLDTQYF.

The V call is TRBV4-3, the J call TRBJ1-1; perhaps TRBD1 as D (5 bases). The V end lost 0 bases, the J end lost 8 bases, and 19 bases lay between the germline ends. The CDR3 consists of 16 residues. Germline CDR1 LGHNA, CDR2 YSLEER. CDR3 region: CASSQDGAGGQEEAFF. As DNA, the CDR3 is TGCGCCAGCAGCCAAGATGGGGCAGGAGGCCAGGAGGAAGCTTTCTTT.

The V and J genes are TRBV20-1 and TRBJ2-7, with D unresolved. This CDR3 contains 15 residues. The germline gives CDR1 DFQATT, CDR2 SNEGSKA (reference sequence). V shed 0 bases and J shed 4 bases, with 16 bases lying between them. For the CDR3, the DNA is TGCAGTGCTAGAGAGCCGGACCACCAAGATTACGAGCAGTACTTC. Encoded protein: CSAREPDHQDYEQYF.

The CDR3 reads CASGGDTDTGELFF. The CDR3, as DNA: TGTGCCAGCGGGGGGGACACCGACACCGGGGAGCTGTTTTTT. The chain combines TRBV6-4 with TRBJ2-2; tentatively, D is TRBD2 (7 bases). The CDR3 runs 14 residues. Per germline, CDR1 MRHNA and CDR2 SNTAGT. Between the trimmed V and J ends, which lost 8 bases and 3 bases, there was a span of 13 bases.

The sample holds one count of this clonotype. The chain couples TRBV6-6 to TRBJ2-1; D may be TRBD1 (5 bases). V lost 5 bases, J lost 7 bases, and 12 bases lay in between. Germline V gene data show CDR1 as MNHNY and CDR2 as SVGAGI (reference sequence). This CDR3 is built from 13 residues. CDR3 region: CASSAGLGNEQFF. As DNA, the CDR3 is TGTGCCAGCAGTGCAGGGTTGGGAAATGAGCAGTTCTTC.

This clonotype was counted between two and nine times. The chain's CDR3 is CATSDSRTGPYEQYF. Written as DNA, the CDR3 is TGTGCCACCAGTGATTCGAGGACGGGGCCCTACGAGCAGTACTTC. The rearrangement links TRBV24-1 to TRBJ2-7; D may match TRBD1 or TRBD2 (5 bases each). This CDR3 contains 15 residues. V dropped 2 bases and J dropped 2 bases, with 12 bases sitting between them. The germline V gene encodes CDR1 KGHDR and CDR2 SFDVKD.

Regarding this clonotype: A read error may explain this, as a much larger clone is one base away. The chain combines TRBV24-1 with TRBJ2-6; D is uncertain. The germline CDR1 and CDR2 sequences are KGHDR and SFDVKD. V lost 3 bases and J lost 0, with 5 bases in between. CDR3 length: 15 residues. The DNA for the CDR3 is TGTGCCACCAGTGATGTGGGCTCTGGGGCCAACGTCCTGACTTTC. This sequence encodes CATSDVGSGANVLTF.

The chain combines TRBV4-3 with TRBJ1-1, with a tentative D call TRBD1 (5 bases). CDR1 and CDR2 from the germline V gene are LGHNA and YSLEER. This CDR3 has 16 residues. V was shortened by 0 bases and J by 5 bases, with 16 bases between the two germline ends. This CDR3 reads CASSQDWKEGSTEAFF. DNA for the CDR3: TGCGCCAGCAGCCAAGATTGGAAGGAGGGGAGTACTGAAGCTTTCTTT.

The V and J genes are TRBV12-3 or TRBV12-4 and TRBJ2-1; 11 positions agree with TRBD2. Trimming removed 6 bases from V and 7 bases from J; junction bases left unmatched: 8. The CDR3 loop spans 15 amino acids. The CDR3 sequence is CASSSRGLAVNEQFF. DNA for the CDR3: TGTGCCAGCAGCTCCCGGGGACTAGCGGTGAATGAGCAGTTCTTC.

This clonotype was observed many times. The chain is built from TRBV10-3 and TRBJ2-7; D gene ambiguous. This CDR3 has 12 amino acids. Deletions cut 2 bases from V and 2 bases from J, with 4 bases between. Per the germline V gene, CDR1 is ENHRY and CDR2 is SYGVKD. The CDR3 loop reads CAISETAYEQYF. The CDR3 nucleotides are TGTGCCATCAGTGAGACCGCCTACGAGCAGTACTTC.

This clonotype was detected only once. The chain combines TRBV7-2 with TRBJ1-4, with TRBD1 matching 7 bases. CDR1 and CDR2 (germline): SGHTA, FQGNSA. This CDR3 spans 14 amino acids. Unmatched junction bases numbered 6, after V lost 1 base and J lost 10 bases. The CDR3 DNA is TGTGCCAGCAGCTTAGGGGACTCAGGGGGAAAACTGTTTTTT. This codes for CASSLGDSGGKLFF.

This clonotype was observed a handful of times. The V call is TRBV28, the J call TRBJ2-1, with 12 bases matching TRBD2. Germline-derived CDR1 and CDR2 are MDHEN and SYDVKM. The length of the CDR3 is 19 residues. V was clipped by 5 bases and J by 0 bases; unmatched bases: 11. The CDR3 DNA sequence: TGTGCCAGCAGTACCCGACTAGCGGGGGAATACAGCTCCTACAATGAGCAGTTCTTC. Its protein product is CASSTRLAGEYSSYNEQFF.